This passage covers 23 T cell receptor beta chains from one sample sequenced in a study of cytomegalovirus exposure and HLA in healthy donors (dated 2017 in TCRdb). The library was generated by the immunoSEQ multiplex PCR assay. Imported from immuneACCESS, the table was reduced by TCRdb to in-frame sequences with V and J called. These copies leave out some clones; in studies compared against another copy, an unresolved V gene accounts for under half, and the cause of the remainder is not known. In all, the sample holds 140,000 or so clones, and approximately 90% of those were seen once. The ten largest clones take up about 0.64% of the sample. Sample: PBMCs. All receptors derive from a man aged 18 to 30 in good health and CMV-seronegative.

The CDR3 here is CARRAQGINYGYTF. The CDR3 DNA sequence: TGTGCTCGGAGAGCCCAGGGTATCAACTATGGCTACACCTTC. The gene calls are TRBV30 and TRBJ1-2; possibly TRBD1 for D (5 bases). Per the germline V gene, CDR1 is GTSNPN and CDR2 is SVGIG (reference sequence). This CDR3 spans 14 amino acids. Full variable domain (missing parts from reference TRBV30 and TRBJ1-2): SQTIHQWPATLVQPVGSPLSLECTVEGTSNPNLYWYRQAAGRGLQLLFYSVGIGQISSEVPQNLSASRPQDRQFILSSKKLLLSDSGFYLCARRAQGINYGYTFGSGTRLTVV.

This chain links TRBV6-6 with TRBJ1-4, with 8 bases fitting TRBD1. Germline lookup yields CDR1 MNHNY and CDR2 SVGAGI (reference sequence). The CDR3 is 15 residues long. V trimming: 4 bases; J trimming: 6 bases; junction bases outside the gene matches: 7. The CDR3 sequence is CASSSGQGFYEKLFF. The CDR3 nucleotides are TGTGCCAGCAGTTCCGGACAGGGATTCTATGAAAAACTGTTTTTT.

For the CDR3, the DNA is TGTGCCACCAGGTCTGCTGGAAACACCATATATTTT. Translating it yields CATRSAGNTIYF. V and J are TRBV15 and TRBJ1-3; D not resolved. The ends were cut back, 6 bases at V and 2 bases at J, with 5 bases in the middle. This CDR3 has 12 amino acids. Germline CDR1 and CDR2: LNHNV and YYDKDF (reference sequence).

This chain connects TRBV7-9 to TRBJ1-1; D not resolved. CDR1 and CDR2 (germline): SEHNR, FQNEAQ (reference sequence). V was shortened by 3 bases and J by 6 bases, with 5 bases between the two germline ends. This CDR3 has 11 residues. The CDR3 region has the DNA TGTGCCAGCAGCTTCATCCCTGAAGCTTTCTTT. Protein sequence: CASSFIPEAFF.

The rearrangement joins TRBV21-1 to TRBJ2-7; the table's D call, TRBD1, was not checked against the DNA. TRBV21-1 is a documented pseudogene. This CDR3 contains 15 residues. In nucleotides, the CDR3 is TGTGCCAGCAAGGCCTGGGACAGGGGGGGTAAAGGGCAGTACGTC. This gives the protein CASKAWDRGGKGQYV.

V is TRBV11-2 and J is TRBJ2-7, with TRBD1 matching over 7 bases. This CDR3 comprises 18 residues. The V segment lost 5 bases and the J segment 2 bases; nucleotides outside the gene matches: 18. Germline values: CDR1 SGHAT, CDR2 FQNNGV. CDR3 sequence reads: CASSPSGLRQGRTYEQYF. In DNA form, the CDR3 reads TGTGCCAGCAGCCCTAGTGGTCTGAGACAGGGTAGGACCTACGAGCAGTACTTC.

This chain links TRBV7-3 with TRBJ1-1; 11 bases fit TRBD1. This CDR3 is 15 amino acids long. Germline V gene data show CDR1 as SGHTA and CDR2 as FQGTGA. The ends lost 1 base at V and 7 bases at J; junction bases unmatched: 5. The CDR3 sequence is CASSLIGGQGDEAFF. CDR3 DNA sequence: TGTGCCAGCAGCTTAATAGGGGGACAGGGGGATGAAGCTTTCTTT.

Here the CDR3 reads CASSSRHGAGELFF. CDR3 DNA sequence: TGTGCCAGCAGCTCCCGGCACGGGGCCGGGGAGCTGTTTTTT. The chain has TRBV7-2 and TRBJ2-2, with a weak D call TRBD2 (5 bases). The CDR3 covers 14 residues. CDR1 and CDR2 from the germline V gene are SGHTA and FQGNSA. V was cut by 4 bases and J by 6 bases, with 12 bases left in between.

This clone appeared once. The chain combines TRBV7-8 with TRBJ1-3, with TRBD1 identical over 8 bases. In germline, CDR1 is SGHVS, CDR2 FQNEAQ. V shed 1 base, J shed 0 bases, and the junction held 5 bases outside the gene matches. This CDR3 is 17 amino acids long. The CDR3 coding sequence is TGTGCCAGCAGCTTAGGACAGGGGCCCAACTCTGGAAACACCATATATTTT. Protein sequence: CASSLGQGPNSGNTIYF.

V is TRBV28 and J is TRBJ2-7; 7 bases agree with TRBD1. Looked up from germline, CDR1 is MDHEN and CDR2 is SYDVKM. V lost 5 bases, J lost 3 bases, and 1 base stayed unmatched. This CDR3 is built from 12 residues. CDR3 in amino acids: CASSGDSYEQYV. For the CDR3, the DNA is TGTGCCAGCAGTGGGGACAGCTACGAGCAGTACGTC.

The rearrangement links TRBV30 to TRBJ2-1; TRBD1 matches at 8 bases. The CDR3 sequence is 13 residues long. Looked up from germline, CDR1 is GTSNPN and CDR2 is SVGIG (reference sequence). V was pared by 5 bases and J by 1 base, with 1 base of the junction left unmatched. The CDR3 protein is CAWGQGSYNEQFF. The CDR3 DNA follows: TGTGCCTGGGGACAGGGTTCCTACAATGAGCAGTTCTTC.

The CDR3 sequence: CASSLQGDTEAFF. CDR3 sequence (DNA): TGTGCCAGCTCACTCCAGGGTGACACTGAAGCTTTCTTT. The V and J genes are TRBV18 and TRBJ1-1, with a possible D match to TRBD1 (5 bases). CDR3 size: 13 residues. Germline-derived CDR1 and CDR2 are KGHSH and LQKENI. The V and J ends lost 4 bases and 3 bases respectively, with 9 bases between them.

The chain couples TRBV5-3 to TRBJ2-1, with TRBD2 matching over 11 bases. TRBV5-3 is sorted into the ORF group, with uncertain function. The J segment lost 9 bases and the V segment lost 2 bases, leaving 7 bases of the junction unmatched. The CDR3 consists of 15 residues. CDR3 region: CARSFKLAGECEQFF. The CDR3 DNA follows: TGTGCCAGAAGCTTTAAACTAGCGGGAGAATGTGAGCAGTTCTTC.

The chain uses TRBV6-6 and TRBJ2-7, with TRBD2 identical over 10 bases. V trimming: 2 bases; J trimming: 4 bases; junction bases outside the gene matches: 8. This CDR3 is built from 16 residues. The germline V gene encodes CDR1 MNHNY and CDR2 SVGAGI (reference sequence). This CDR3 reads CASSYGVSGRLYEQYV. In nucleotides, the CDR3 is TGTGCCAGCAGTTACGGGGTTAGCGGGAGGCTATACGAGCAGTACGTC.

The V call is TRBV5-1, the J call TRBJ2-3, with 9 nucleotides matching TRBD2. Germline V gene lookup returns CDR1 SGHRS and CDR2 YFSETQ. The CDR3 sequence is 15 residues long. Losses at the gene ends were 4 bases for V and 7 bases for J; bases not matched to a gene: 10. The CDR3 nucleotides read TGCGCCAGCAGCCCCGGCGGGGGGGGTCGGCATACGCAGTATTTT. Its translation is CASSPGGGGRHTQYF.

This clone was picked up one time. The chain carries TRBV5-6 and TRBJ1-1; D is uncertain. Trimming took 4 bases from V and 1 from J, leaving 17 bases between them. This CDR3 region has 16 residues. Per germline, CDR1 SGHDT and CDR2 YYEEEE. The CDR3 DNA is TGTGCCAGCAGCCCCCACTTGAGACGGAGGAACACTGAAGCTTTCTTT. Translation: CASSPHLRRRNTEAFF.

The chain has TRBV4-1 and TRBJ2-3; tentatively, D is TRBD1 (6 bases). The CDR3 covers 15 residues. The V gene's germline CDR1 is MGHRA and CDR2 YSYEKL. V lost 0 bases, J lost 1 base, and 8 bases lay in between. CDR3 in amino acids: CASSQDHRGTDTQYF. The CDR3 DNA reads TGCGCCAGCAGCCAAGATCACAGGGGCACAGATACGCAGTATTTT.

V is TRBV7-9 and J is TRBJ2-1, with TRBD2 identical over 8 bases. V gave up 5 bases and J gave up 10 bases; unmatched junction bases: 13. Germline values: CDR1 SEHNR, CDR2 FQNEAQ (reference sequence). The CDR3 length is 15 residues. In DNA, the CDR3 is TGTGCCAGCAGCCCAGGGACTAGGGAATTTGGGGAGCAGTTCTTC. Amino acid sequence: CASSPGTREFGEQFF.

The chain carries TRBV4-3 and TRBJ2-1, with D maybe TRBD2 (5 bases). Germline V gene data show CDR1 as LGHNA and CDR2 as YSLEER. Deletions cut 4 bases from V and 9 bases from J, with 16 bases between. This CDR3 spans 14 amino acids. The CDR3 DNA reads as TGCGCCAGCAGCCCCCGAGGGCCTAGCAGTGAGCAGTTCTTC. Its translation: CASSPRGPSSEQFF.

This CDR3 is CASRQSSYEQYV. CDR3 DNA sequence: TGTGCCAGCAGACAGAGCTCCTACGAGCAGTACGTC. The chain is built from TRBV2 and TRBJ2-7, with D unclear. Germline V gene lookup returns CDR1 SNHLY and CDR2 FYNNEI. The CDR3 runs to 12 residues. V lost 6 bases to trimming and J lost 0 bases, with 6 bases between them.

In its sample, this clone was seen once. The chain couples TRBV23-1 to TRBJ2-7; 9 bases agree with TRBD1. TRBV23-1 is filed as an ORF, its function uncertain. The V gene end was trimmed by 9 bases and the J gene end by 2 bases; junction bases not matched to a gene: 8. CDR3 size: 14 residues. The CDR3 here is CASTGGEGTYEQYV. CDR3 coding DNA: TGCGCCAGTACAGGGGGCGAAGGGACCTACGAGCAGTACGTC.

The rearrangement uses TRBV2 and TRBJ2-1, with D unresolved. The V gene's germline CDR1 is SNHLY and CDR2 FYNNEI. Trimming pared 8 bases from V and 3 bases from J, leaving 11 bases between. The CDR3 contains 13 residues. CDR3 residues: CASLETRYNEQFF. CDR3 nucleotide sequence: TGTGCCAGCCTAGAGACTCGCTACAATGAGCAGTTCTTC.

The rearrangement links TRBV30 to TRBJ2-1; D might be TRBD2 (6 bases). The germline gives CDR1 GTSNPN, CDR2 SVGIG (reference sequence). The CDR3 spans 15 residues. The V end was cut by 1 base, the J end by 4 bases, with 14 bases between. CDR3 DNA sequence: TGTGCCTGGAGTGGATCCCGGGACTTGTACAATGAGCAGTTCTTC. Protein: CAWSGSRDLYNEQFF. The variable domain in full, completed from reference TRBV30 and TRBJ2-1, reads SQTIHQWPATLVQPVGSPLSLECTVEGTSNPNLYWYRQAAGRGLQLLFYSVGIGQISSEVPQNLSASRPQDRQFILSSKKLLLSDSGFYLCAWSGSRDLYNEQFFGPGTRLTVL.